This TCR beta chain was recovered during a study of shared clonotypes between healthy human individuals. About the research overall: CD4 naive and CD4 memory each took three plates per donor, while CD8 naive took two and CD8 memory one.

The CDR3 extends over 17 amino acids. The V gene end was trimmed by 6 bases and the J gene end by 5 bases; junction bases not matched to a gene: 18. Germline lookup yields CDR1 SGHTA and CDR2 FQGNSA. An assay was performed, and its level was deep. The repertoire was sequenced with immunoSEQ multiplex PCR; TCRdb's copy has only in-frame clones and lacks some. The sample carries roughly 1 million clones, about 74% recorded once. Sequenced input: memory CD4+ T cells sorted from blood. The subset denotes: CD45RA-negative fraction. The receptor's source is a man younger than 30 in good health. The V gene is TRBV7-2, the J gene TRBJ2-5; TRBD2 agrees at 7 bases. This CDR3 is CASRRGMTSLTWETQYF. The CDR3 DNA reads as TGTGCCAGCAGACGAGGAATGACTAGCCTCACATGGGAGACCCAGTACTTC.